These 17 T cell receptor beta chains originate from one sample sequenced in a study of shared clonotypes between healthy human individuals. The assay was immunoSEQ multiplex PCR, and TCRdb's table has in-frame clones only and misses some. The sample lists more than 400,000 clones, about 85% seen once, with roughly 12% in the top ten. Sequencing used PBMCs. Every receptor here comes from a woman between 40 and 50 years old in good health. Some clones in this sample may be carry-over from other donors' samples.

Regarding this clone: With only one base between it and a far larger clone, this is likely a read error. V and J are TRBV10-3 and TRBJ2-5; no clear D. The germline V gene has CDR1 ENHRY and CDR2 SYGVKD. This CDR3 contains 15 residues. The CDR3 protein is CAISEVAELQETQHF. In nucleotides, the CDR3 is TGTGCCATCAGTGAGGTGGCGGAACTCCAAGAGACCCAGCACTTC.

The chain recombines TRBV5-1 with TRBJ2-1; D tentatively fits TRBD1 or TRBD2 (5 bases each). Trimming shortened V by 4 bases and J by 10 bases, and 15 bases separated the two germline ends. The germline CDR1 and CDR2 sequences are SGHRS and YFSETQ. This CDR3 spans 13 amino acids. The CDR3 nucleotides are TGCGCCAGCAGCGACGGGACGTTCGGAGAGCAGTTCTTC. Protein: CASSDGTFGEQFF.

Notes on this clone: A far larger clone is a single base away, which makes a read error likely. CDR3 coding DNA: TGTGCCAGCAGACAGGGGGCCACCGGGGAGCTGTTTTTT. Translated, it gives CASRQGATGELFF. The chain uses TRBV7-3 and TRBJ2-2; 9 bases align to TRBD1. This CDR3 contains 13 residues. The germline V gene has CDR1 SGHTA and CDR2 FQGTGA. V gave up 6 bases and J gave up 4 bases; unmatched junction bases: 0. Variable domain in full (rest from reference TRBV7-3 and TRBJ2-2): GAGVSQTPSNKVTEKGKYVELRCDPISGHTALYWYRQSLGQGPEFLIYFQGTGAADDSGLPNDRFFAVRPEGSVSTLKIQRTERGDSAVYLCASRQGATGELFFGEGSRLTVL.

This clone was found once. This chain joins TRBV18 and TRBJ2-7; D is unclear. Per the germline V gene, CDR1 is KGHSH and CDR2 is LQKENI. Between the trimmed V and J ends, which lost 6 bases and 0 bases, there was a span of 9 bases. This CDR3 comprises 13 residues. The CDR3 region is CASSPGLSYEQYF. In nucleotides, the CDR3 is TGTGCCAGCTCGCCGGGTCTCTCCTACGAGCAGTACTTC.

This chain joins TRBV11-2 and TRBJ2-5; D is uncertain. The germline CDR1 and CDR2 sequences are SGHAT and FQNNGV. Trimming took off 1 base at V and 1 base at J, with 13 bases between the two ends. The CDR3 is made up of 16 amino acids. The CDR3 DNA reads TGTGCCAGCAGCTTAGGAGAGCTAGGCGGCCAAGAGACCCAGTACTTC. It translates to CASSLGELGGQETQYF.

V and J are TRBV11-2 and TRBJ1-1, with 9 bases aligning to TRBD1. The junction had 11 bases not matched to a gene; V was cut back by 6 bases and J by 6 bases. The CDR3 totals 15 residues. Per germline, CDR1 SGHAT and CDR2 FQNNGV. The CDR3 here is CASRKPGQGTPEAFF. The DNA of the CDR3 is TGTGCCAGCAGGAAACCGGGACAGGGAACCCCTGAAGCTTTCTTT.

This rearrangement joins TRBV4-2 to TRBJ2-1, with D possibly matching TRBD2 (6 bases). The V and J ends lost 1 base and 1 base respectively, with 8 bases between them. CDR1 and CDR2 (germline): LGHNA, YNFKEQ. This CDR3 spans 15 amino acids. CDR3 nucleotide sequence: TGTGCCAGCAGCCAAGTAGCGGCATCCTACAATGAGCAGTTCTTC. This gives the protein CASSQVAASYNEQFF.

Notes on this clone: A far larger clone lies a single base away; this is likely a read error. The same CDR3 also results from other DNA sequences found in this sample. This chain links TRBV7-9 with TRBJ2-1; D is undetermined. The CDR3 contains 11 residues. V lost 0 bases, J lost 12 bases, and 6 bases lay in between. The V gene's germline CDR1 is SEHNR and CDR2 FQNEAQ (reference sequence). The CDR3 region has the DNA TGTGCCAGCAGCTTAGCGGAAGTGCAGTTCTTC. Its translation is CASSLAEVQFF.

Comments on this clone: This sequence is one base from a far larger clone and is likely a read error. V usage is TRBV2 and J usage is TRBJ2-7, with unresolved D. This CDR3 spans 13 amino acids. Germline V gives CDR1 SNHLY, CDR2 FYNNEI. V lost 2 bases to trimming and J lost 7 bases, with 12 bases between them. The CDR3 bases are TGTGCCAGCAGTGAACTCAGGCCTGAGGAGCAGTACTTC. Residues: CASSELRPEEQYF.

The gene calls are TRBV28 and TRBJ2-7; D tentatively reads TRBD1 or TRBD2 (5 bases each). The CDR3 consists of 14 residues. V lost 6 bases to trimming and J lost 2 bases, with 14 bases between them. The germline V gene has CDR1 MDHEN and CDR2 SYDVKM. This CDR3 is CASRGRSSPYEQYF. CDR3 nucleotides: TGTGCCAGCAGGGGACGGTCCTCGCCCTACGAGCAGTACTTC.

The chain couples TRBV5-1 to TRBJ2-5; a possible D gene is TRBD2 (6 bases). CDR3 length: 15 residues. V was trimmed by 4 bases and J by 5 bases, leaving 18 bases between them. In germline, CDR1 is SGHRS, CDR2 YFSETQ. The CDR3 sequence is CASSLGDGRVETQYF. The CDR3 bases are TGCGCCAGCAGCCTGGGGGACGGGAGAGTCGAGACCCAGTACTTC.

This chain links TRBV27 with TRBJ2-2; D ambiguous. The CDR3 totals 15 residues. Trimming pared 3 bases from V and 1 base from J, leaving 9 bases between. Germline CDR1 MNHEY, CDR2 SMNVEV (reference sequence). The CDR3 sequence: CASSFLLRNTGELFF. CDR3 DNA: TGTGCCAGCAGTTTTTTGCTCCGGAACACCGGGGAGCTGTTTTTT.

This chain uses TRBV21-1 with TRBJ2-7; no DNA check was done on the table's D call, TRBD1. TRBV21-1 is classified as a pseudogene. The CDR3 runs to 14 residues. DNA for the CDR3: TGTGCCAGCAGCAAAAACCTACAGGGCTACGAGCAGTACTTC. Its translation is CASSKNLQGYEQYF.

J is TRBJ2-5 and V is TRBV5-1; D remains unclear. From germline, CDR1 is SGHRS and CDR2 YFSETQ. The CDR3 has 13 amino acids. Trimming removed 4 bases from V and 5 bases from J, with 12 bases in between. In DNA, the CDR3 is TGCGCCAGCAGCAAAGACTTATTGGAGACCCAGTACTTC. Residues: CASSKDLLETQYF.

DNA of the CDR3: TGTGCCAGCAGCTTAGCACGGATCAATCAGCCCCAGCATTTT. This translates into CASSLARINQPQHF. The chain has TRBV7-2 and TRBJ1-5; D ambiguous. This CDR3 contains 14 residues. V was pared by 0 bases and J by 3 bases, with 6 bases between. Germline CDR1 and CDR2: SGHTA and FQGNSA. The full variable domain, in which reference TRBV7-2 and TRBJ1-5 provide the parts outside the CDR3, is GAGVSQSPSNKVTEKGKDVELRCDPISGHTALYWYRQSLGQGLEFLIYFQGNSAPDKSGLPSDRFSAERTGGSVSTLTIQRTQQEDSAVYLCASSLARINQPQHFGDGTRLSIL.

With respect to this clone: A far larger clone is off by one base, so a read error is likely. This chain joins TRBV6-1 and TRBJ2-2, with D unclear. CDR1 and CDR2 from the germline V gene are MNHNS and SASEGT. The CDR3 runs 11 residues. CDR3 DNA sequence: TGTGCCTGCAGTGAGGCCGGGGAGCTGTTTTTT. Its translation: CACSEAGELFF.

Comment on this clone: The same CDR3 is also encoded by other DNA sequences in this sample. The V call is TRBV28, the J call TRBJ1-1, with a possible D match to TRBD1 (5 bases). The CDR3 is 14 residues long. CDR1 is MDHEN and CDR2 is SYDVKM in the germline V gene. The V end was cut by 2 bases, the J end by 1 base, with 8 bases between. The CDR3 is CASSLGQGNTEAFF. CDR3 in DNA: TGTGCCAGCAGTTTAGGTCAGGGGAACACTGAAGCTTTCTTT.